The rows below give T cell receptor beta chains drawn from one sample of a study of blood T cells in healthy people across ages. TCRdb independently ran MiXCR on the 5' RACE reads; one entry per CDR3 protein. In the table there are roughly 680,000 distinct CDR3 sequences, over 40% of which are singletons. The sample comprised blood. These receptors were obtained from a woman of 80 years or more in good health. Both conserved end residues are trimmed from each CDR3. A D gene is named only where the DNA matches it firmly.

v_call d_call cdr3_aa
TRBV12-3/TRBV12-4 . ASSLRDTGGGKLF
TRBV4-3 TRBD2 ASSQDALGLAGRGPRSNEQF
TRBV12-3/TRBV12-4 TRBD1 ASRQGAEAF
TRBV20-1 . SARSVGDEQF
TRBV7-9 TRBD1 ASSPVGTVPYEQY
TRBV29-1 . SVDGYSGGYT
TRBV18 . ASSLRLAAIIYNEQF
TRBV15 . ATSSDRYTDTQY
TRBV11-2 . ASSDPVEAYNSPLH
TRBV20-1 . SARGDGGQTQY
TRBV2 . ASSDVRGLLAKNIQY
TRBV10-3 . AISESGVAGAMQF
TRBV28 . ASSLYRHKNIQY
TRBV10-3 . AISESTRSTGELF
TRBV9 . ASSGGGGVIYNEQF
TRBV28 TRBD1 ACSLLQGSTDTQY
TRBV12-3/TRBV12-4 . ASSFEQRNTEAF
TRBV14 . ASSQGTYNEQF
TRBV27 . ASSFGQRVSYNSPLH
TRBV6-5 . ASSYSNSGGTGELF
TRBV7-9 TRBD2 ASSLPGGRVSYNEQF
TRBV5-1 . ASASGPLNTEAF
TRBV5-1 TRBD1 ASSLYGTGQIKQY
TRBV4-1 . ASSQDIGYEQY
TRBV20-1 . SLRGRGTDTQY
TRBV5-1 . ASSLSTDRNTEAF
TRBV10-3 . AISELRGPTEVGTQY
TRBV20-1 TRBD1 SASKQGVYEQF
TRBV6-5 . ASSYSRGVGYGYT
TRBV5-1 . ASSLDGMGAQPQH
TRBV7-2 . ASSLVVGDVSTGELF
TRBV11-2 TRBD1 ASSSTNRGDYGYT
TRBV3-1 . ASSLNLGVYNEQF
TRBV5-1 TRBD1 ASSSGQGRETQY
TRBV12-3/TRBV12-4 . ASRYKTAGANVLT
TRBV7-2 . ASSLQGFRDTQY
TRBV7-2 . ASEKGASLDTQY
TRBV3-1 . ASSYRVANYGYT
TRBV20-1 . SASYRSNSPLH
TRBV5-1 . ASRDNTQEAQY
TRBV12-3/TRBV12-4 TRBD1 ASSTPVQGARTEAF
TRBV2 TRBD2 ASHALAGGTDTQY
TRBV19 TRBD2 ASSPRTSPHTDTQY
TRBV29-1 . SSYSAAGEQF
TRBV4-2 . ASSQEGVGASYYGYT
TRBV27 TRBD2 ASSSPGTSGRVFEF
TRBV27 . ASSRFTGMSIDTQY
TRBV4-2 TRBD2 ASSLIATSGAYEQY
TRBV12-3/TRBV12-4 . ASSLRQPPLH
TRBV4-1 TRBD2 ASSAWLAGGYNEQF
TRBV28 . ASSTANNYGYT
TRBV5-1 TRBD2 ASSFEPSSGRLWYQETQY
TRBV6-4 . ASSDSQGLVAQY
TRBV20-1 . SARVDSSFYGYT
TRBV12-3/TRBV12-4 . ASSPQGSEKLF